These 20 T cell receptor beta chains share one sample of origin, sequenced in a study of CD8 T cells in ankylosing spondylitis (dated by TCRdb to the late 2010s). The full study reports these points: Blood from ankylosing spondylitis patients appeared to be characterized by a TCR beta motif made up of fewer than ten highly homologous amino acid variants.

Their specific antigens are unknown. Library generation was performed with 5' RACE. TCRdb shows the sequencer as Illumina HiSeq 2500. TCRdb passed the public sequencing reads through fastp at Q25 and MiXCR, retaining productive beta sequences. Identical CDR3 proteins give one entry, which carries the most common genes and DNA. The sample profile shows 470,000 or so distinct CDR3 sequences; 25% to 30% of them were found once. 0.85% to 1% of the sample belongs to the ten largest clones. The sample was blood, either unsorted or a sorted T cell fraction (not recorded which). The source of these receptors is a male donor with ankylosing spondylitis.

This clonotype appeared a few times. The rearrangement links TRBV20-1 to TRBJ2-4, with TRBD2 as a possible D gene (6 bases). The CDR3 has 13 amino acids. Germline V gene lookup returns CDR1 DFQATT and CDR2 SNEGSKA (reference sequence). In DNA, the CDR3 is TGCGGGTGGCGGGAAGGAGCCAAAAACATTCAGTACTTC. As protein: CGWREGAKNIQYF.

This chain connects TRBV5-1 to TRBJ2-1, with D unclear. V gave up 0 bases and J gave up 4 bases, with 14 bases separating them. Per germline, CDR1 SGHRS and CDR2 YFSETQ. The CDR3 covers 16 residues. CDR3 nucleotides: TGCGCCAGCAGCTTGGTTGGACCGACTGGATACAATGAGCAGTTCTTC. This codes for CASSLVGPTGYNEQFF. Supplemented by reference TRBV5-1 and TRBJ2-1, the full variable domain reads KAGVTQTPRYLIKTRGQQVTLSCSPISGHRSVSWYQQTPGQGLQFLFEYFSETQRNKGNFPGRFSGRQFSNSRSEMNVSTLELGDSALYLCASSLVGPTGYNEQFFGPGTRLTVL.

The V gene is TRBV29-1, the J gene TRBJ2-1, with 8 bases that match TRBD2. Germline-derived CDR1 and CDR2 are SQVTM and ANQGSEA. The trim removed 6 bases at V and 3 bases at J, leaving 10 bases unmatched. The CDR3 covers 15 residues. The CDR3 spells CSVFPGGANYNEQFF. As DNA, the CDR3 is TGCAGCGTCTTTCCGGGGGGGGCTAACTACAATGAGCAGTTCTTC.

The chain joins TRBV29-1 to TRBJ1-1, with D maybe TRBD1 (5 bases). CDR1 is SQVTM and CDR2 is ANQGSEA in the germline V gene. Trimming shortened V by 6 bases and J by 1 base, and 15 bases separated the two germline ends. CDR3 length: 14 amino acids. The CDR3 nucleotides are TGCAGCGTCTCCTCCCAGGGCGCGAACACTGAAGCTTTCTTT. Translation gives CSVSSQGANTEAFF.

The chain combines TRBV6-5 with TRBJ1-1; D unclear. Germline V gene sequence: CDR1 MNHEY, CDR2 SVGAGI. This CDR3 comprises 15 residues. Deletions cut 0 bases from V and 0 bases from J, with 8 bases between. CDR3 DNA: TGTGCCAGCAGTTACTCACCAACAGTGAACACTGAAGCTTTCTTT. This translates into CASSYSPTVNTEAFF.

The chain joins TRBV15 to TRBJ1-2; TRBD1 aligns across 11 bases. The CDR3 contains 18 residues. V was pared by 6 bases and J by 4 bases, with 16 bases of the junction left unmatched. CDR1 is LNHNV, CDR2 YYDKDF, per germline (reference sequence). The CDR3 region is CATRKSGMGQGDIYGYTF. The CDR3 DNA reads as TGTGCCACCAGGAAGAGTGGGATGGGACAGGGGGATATCTATGGCTACACCTTC.

This clonotype appeared a few times. The chain recombines TRBV20-1 with TRBJ2-5, with 11 bases aligning to TRBD2. This CDR3 has 16 amino acids. Germline-derived CDR1 and CDR2 are DFQATT and SNEGSKA (reference sequence). Losses at the gene ends were 0 bases for V and 5 bases for J; bases not matched to a gene: 8. The CDR3, as DNA: TGCAGTGCTAGAGACCCTAGCGGGAGGTCTTGGGAGACCCAGTACTTC. Amino acid sequence: CSARDPSGRSWETQYF.

This clonotype was seen a few times. V gene TRBV5-1 combines with J gene TRBJ2-3; no reliable D call. The CDR3 is 15 amino acids. V was cut by 0 bases and J by 2 bases, with 10 bases left in between. Per germline, CDR1 SGHRS and CDR2 YFSETQ. CDR3 in DNA: TGCGCCAGCAGCTTGGCCAGGACCTTCACAGATACGCAGTATTTT. Translation: CASSLARTFTDTQYF.

The rearrangement links TRBV24-1 to TRBJ2-1; D possibly corresponds to TRBD2 (7 bases). Germline V lookup: CDR1 KGHDR, CDR2 SFDVKD. The CDR3 is 17 amino acids. Trimming took 9 bases from V and 0 from J, leaving 20 bases between them. CDR3 DNA sequence: TGTGCCACCTGTGGTTCTAGCGGACAGAGCTCCTACAATGAGCAGTTCTTC. It codes for CATCGSSGQSSYNEQFF.

This clonotype has only a few counts. The chain carries TRBV20-1 and TRBJ1-5, with TRBD1 matching 11 bases. Per germline, CDR1 DFQATT and CDR2 SNEGSKA (reference sequence). CDR3 size: 15 residues. V dropped 3 bases and J dropped 6; count of bases not matched to a gene: 7. The CDR3 loop is CSASGTGGYSQPQHF. The CDR3 DNA sequence: TGCAGTGCTAGCGGGACAGGGGGATATAGTCAGCCCCAGCATTTT.

This clonotype has a handful of counts. The chain uses TRBV20-1 and TRBJ2-7; 7 bases line up with TRBD2. CDR3 length: 14 residues. Trimming removed 6 bases from V and 5 bases from J; junction bases left unmatched: 13. Germline CDR1 reads DFQATT; CDR2 reads SNEGSKA (reference sequence). The CDR3 loop is CSAEGGGSANEQYF. The CDR3 coding sequence is TGCAGTGCCGAGGGAGGCGGGAGCGCGAACGAGCAGTACTTC.

This chain links TRBV7-9 with TRBJ2-3; D gene unclear. Germline V gene data show CDR1 as SEHNR and CDR2 as FQNEAQ (reference sequence). Trimming stripped 6 bases from V and 2 bases from J, with 18 bases between. This CDR3 has 16 amino acids. CDR3 in amino acids: CASRTVARSYTDTQYF. The CDR3 DNA reads as TGTGCCAGCAGAACTGTAGCACGGTCTTACACAGATACGCAGTATTTT.

The rearrangement joins TRBV5-1 to TRBJ2-5, with a tentative D call TRBD1 (6 bases). Germline values: CDR1 SGHRS, CDR2 YFSETQ. Trimming cost V 3 bases and J 1 base, with 10 bases left between them. The CDR3 sequence is 14 residues long. The chain's CDR3 is CASSSRQAQETQYF. For the CDR3, the DNA is TGCGCCAGCAGCTCCCGACAGGCCCAAGAGACCCAGTACTTC.

CDR3 loop: CASSSGLSRVAFF. The CDR3 nucleotides read TGTGCCAGCAGCTCGGGACTCTCTAGGGTAGCTTTCTTT. V gene TRBV7-9 combines with J gene TRBJ1-1, with D possibly TRBD1 on 5 matching bases. V was trimmed by 4 bases and J by 10 bases, leaving 16 bases between them. Germline V gives CDR1 SEHNR, CDR2 FQNEAQ (reference sequence). The CDR3 sequence is 13 residues long.

This clonotype has a handful of counts. V and J are TRBV15 and TRBJ2-2; 11 positions match TRBD2. The CDR3 extends over 17 amino acids. J was trimmed by 4 bases and V by 0 bases; bases with no gene match: 4. In germline, CDR1 is LNHNV, CDR2 YYDKDF (reference sequence). CDR3 DNA sequence: TGTGCCACCAGCAGAGATCTAGCGGGAGGTTCCACCGGGGAGCTGTTTTTT. As protein: CATSRDLAGGSTGELFF.

This clonotype appeared a few times. The rearrangement uses TRBV5-1 and TRBJ2-5; TRBD1 agrees at 9 bases. Germline CDR1 is SGHRS and CDR2 is YFSETQ. The ends lost 0 bases at V and 4 bases at J; junction bases unmatched: 4. The length of the CDR3 is 15 residues. The CDR3 region has the DNA TGCGCCAGCAGCTTGGATACAGGGGGCGCAGAGACCCAGTACTTC. Translated, it gives CASSLDTGGAETQYF.

The sample holds a few counts of this clonotype. The chain recombines TRBV19 with TRBJ2-2; the D gene could be TRBD1 or TRBD2 (5 bases each). Germline CDR1 reads LNHDA; CDR2 reads SQIVND (reference sequence). Trimming took 9 bases from V and 0 from J, leaving 14 bases between them. CDR3 length: 15 residues. The DNA of the CDR3 is TGTGCCAGCTCAGGGAATAGCGCGAACACCGGGGAGCTGTTTTTT. Translation gives CASSGNSANTGELFF. Full variable domain (outside the CDR3, taken from reference TRBV19 and TRBJ2-2): DGGITQSPKYLFRKEGQNVTLSCEQNLNHDAMYWYRQDPGQGLRLIYYSQIVNDFQKGDIAEGYSVSREKKESFPLTVTSAQKNPTAFYLCASSGNSANTGELFFGEGSRLTVL.

This clonotype showed up just a few times. The V and J genes are TRBV7-2 and TRBJ1-2, with D perhaps TRBD1 (5 bases). Trimming shortened V by 6 bases and J by 5 bases, and 10 bases separated the two germline ends. This CDR3 spans 12 amino acids. Germline values: CDR1 SGHTA, CDR2 FQGNSA. The CDR3 loop reads CASRDPGYGYTF. In nucleotides, the CDR3 is TGTGCCAGCAGGGACCCAGGGTATGGCTACACCTTC.

This clonotype showed up just a few times. The chain links TRBV5-1 to TRBJ1-1, with D hard to call. Trimming took off 0 bases at V and 1 base at J, with 7 bases between the two ends. Germline V gene lookup returns CDR1 SGHRS and CDR2 YFSETQ. The CDR3 extends over 14 amino acids. The CDR3 DNA is TGCGCCAGCAGCTTGGAACAACGGAACACTGAAGCTTTCTTT. Amino acid sequence: CASSLEQRNTEAFF.

V gene TRBV20-1 combines with J gene TRBJ2-3, with TRBD1 matching over 7 bases. CDR1 DFQATT and CDR2 SNEGSKA come from the germline V gene (reference sequence). V was clipped by 5 bases and J by 2 bases; unmatched bases: 13. CDR3 size: 16 residues. The CDR3 nucleotides read TGCAGTGCTTCCGACAGGGTCGAACCCTCCACAGATACGCAGTATTTT. Translation: CSASDRVEPSTDTQYF.